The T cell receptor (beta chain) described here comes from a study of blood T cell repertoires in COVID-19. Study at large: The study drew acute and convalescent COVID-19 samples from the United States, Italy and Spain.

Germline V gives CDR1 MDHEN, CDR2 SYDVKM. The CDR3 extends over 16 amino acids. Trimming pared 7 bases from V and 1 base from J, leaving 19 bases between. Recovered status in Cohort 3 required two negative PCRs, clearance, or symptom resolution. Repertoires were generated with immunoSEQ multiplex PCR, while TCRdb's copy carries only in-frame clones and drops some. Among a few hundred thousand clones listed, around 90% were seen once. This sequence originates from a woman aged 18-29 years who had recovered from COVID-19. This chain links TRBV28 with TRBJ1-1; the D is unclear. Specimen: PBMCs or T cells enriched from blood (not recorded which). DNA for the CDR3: TGTGCCAGCACCAATCACCTAGGACTCCGGAACACTGAAGCTTTCTTT. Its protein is CASTNHLGLRNTEAFF.